The text below deals with one T cell receptor (beta chain). Trimming stripped 6 bases from V and 2 bases from J, with 9 bases between. CDR1 MNHEY and CDR2 SVGAGI come from the germline V gene. This CDR3 comprises 13 residues. The data were obtained in a study of blood T cell repertoires in COVID-19. Assay used: immunoSEQ multiplex PCR; TCRdb lists only in-frame clones, some missing. The sample has about 110,000 clones, just over 85% seen once; the top ten hold 2.4%. The chain links TRBV6-5 to TRBJ2-3; a weak D match, TRBD2 (6 bases). Sequenced: peripheral blood. This sequence was found in a human donor in a cohort sampled during active COVID-19. CDR3 coding DNA: TGTGCCAGCAGGCTAGCGCACACAGATACGCAGTATTTT. It translates to CASRLAHTDTQYF.